This T cell receptor (beta chain) was sequenced during a study of T cells in Graves' hyperthyroidism and ophthalmopathy. Points from the study as a whole: Blood also showed most of the thyroid clonotypes that were expanded above 0.001.

This clonotype was counted only a few times. The antigen is unknown. Germline CDR1 SEHNR, CDR2 FQNEAQ (reference sequence). V was clipped by 4 bases and J by 4 bases; unmatched bases: 4. This CDR3 is built from 14 residues. The CDR3 regions of TCR beta were amplified from RNA transcripts. The TCR CDR3 first-round RT-PCR relied on the HTBI primer set. TCRdb ran MiXCR on the multiplex PCR reads and lists one entry per CDR3 protein. The repertoire consists of some 690,000 distinct CDR3 sequences, with roughly 17% occurring once and the leading ten covering around 15%. Each patient was aged 18 to 65 and had newly diagnosed hyperthyroidism of under 2 months' duration.

The TCR originated in a man in his fifties or sixties with Graves' hyperthyroidism. Material for sequencing was blood. The rearrangement joins TRBV7-9 to TRBJ1-2; 9 bases are a match to TRBD1. CDR3 loop: CASSWDRAGYGYTF. In DNA form, the CDR3 reads TGTGCCAGCAGCTGGGACAGGGCCGGCTATGGCTACACCTTC.